Listed here are 4 T cell receptor beta chains from one sample, sequenced in a study of T-cell reconstitution after alpha-beta-depleted transplantation in children. Unique molecular identifiers tagged the TCRbeta library. MiXCR, run by TCRdb on the PCR reads, gives a single entry per CDR3 protein. The sample shows about 580,000 distinct CDR3 sequences, 20% to 30% of them seen only once. The source was PBMCs, collected before TCRalphabeta/CD19-depleted stem cell transplant. The receptors were sampled from a boy younger than two with Wiskott-Aldrich syndrome, due to receive a stem cell transplant.

This sequence joins TRBV20-1 and TRBJ2-4; possibly TRBD1 for D (7 bases). There are 16 residues in the CDR3. The V end lost 0 bases, the J end lost 2 bases, and 14 bases lay between the germline ends. The V gene's germline CDR1 is DFQATT and CDR2 SNEGSKA (reference sequence). CDR3 nucleotide sequence: TGCAGTGCTAGAGATCTACAGGGGAGGTCCAAAAACATTCAGTACTTC. It is translated as CSARDLQGRSKNIQYF.

The chain links TRBV6-5 to TRBJ2-7, with D possibly matching TRBD2 (5 bases). V lost 2 bases, J lost 2 bases, and 7 bases lay in between. CDR3 length equals 13 residues. Per germline, CDR1 MNHEY and CDR2 SVGAGI. In nucleotides, the CDR3 is TGTGCCAGCAGTTACAGAGCGGCCTACGAGCAGTACTTC. The encoded protein is CASSYRAAYEQYF.

The chain links TRBV7-6 to TRBJ2-3, with 12 bases aligning to TRBD2. From germline, CDR1 is SGHVS and CDR2 FNYEAQ. The CDR3 totals 18 residues. The trim removed 5 bases at V and 3 bases at J, leaving 12 bases unmatched. The CDR3 sequence is CASSAASLAGGPTDTQYF. CDR3 bases: TGTGCCAGCAGCGCAGCGAGCCTAGCGGGAGGGCCAACAGATACGCAGTATTTT.

The sample holds a few counts of this clonotype. The chain combines TRBV24-1 with TRBJ1-1; the D gene is possibly TRBD1 (5 bases). There are 14 residues in the CDR3. The germline CDR1 and CDR2 sequences are KGHDR and SFDVKD. V was trimmed by 3 bases and J by 11 bases, leaving 18 bases between them. CDR3 in amino acids: CATSDPRTSTGAFF. CDR3 DNA: TGTGCCACCAGTGATCCCCGGACATCAACTGGGGCTTTCTTT.